A selection of T cell receptor beta chains follows, all from one sample in a study of T cells in Graves' hyperthyroidism and ophthalmopathy. MiXCR was run by TCRdb on the multiplex PCR reads, yielding one entry per CDR3 protein. The sample holds roughly 700,000 distinct CDR3 sequences, 15% to 20% seen once. Sequenced input: blood. Every receptor here comes from a man aged 45-60 years with Graves' hyperthyroidism. The CDR3 runs from the conserved cysteine through the conserved F or W. The order of the fields is CDR3 protein, CDR3 DNA, clone size, V gene, D gene, J gene. A D gene is named only where the DNA matches it firmly. Clone size is shown for a subset of rows, as once, few, many or a class of expanded clone.

cdr3_aa: CASSFAQGSGELFF; cdr3_nt: TGTGCCAGCAGCTTTGCTCAGGGTTCCGGGGAGCTGTTTTTT; clone_size: few; v_call: TRBV7-9; d_call: .; j_call: TRBJ2-2
cdr3_aa: CASTTRGVIANYGYTF; cdr3_nt: TGTGCCAGCACCACCAGAGGGGTAATAGCTAACTATGGCTACACCTTC; clone_size: many; v_call: TRBV28; d_call: .; j_call: TRBJ1-2
cdr3_aa: CASSLGLAGGNTQYF; cdr3_nt: TGTGCCAGCAGCCTGGGACTAGCGGGTGGGAATACGCAGTATTTT; clone_size: many; v_call: TRBV11-2; d_call: TRBD2; j_call: TRBJ2-3
cdr3_aa: CASSLSNDGTDTQYF; cdr3_nt: TGTGCCAGCAGCTTATCTAACGACGGCACAGATACGCAGTATTTT; clone_size: many; v_call: TRBV11-2; d_call: .; j_call: TRBJ2-3
cdr3_aa: CASSSDRGRYGYTF; cdr3_nt: TGCGCCAGCAGCTCGGACAGGGGGAGGTATGGCTACACCTTC; clone_size: few; v_call: TRBV5-1; d_call: TRBD1; j_call: TRBJ1-2
cdr3_aa: CASSLYLGTPQVNGYTF; cdr3_nt: TGTGCCAGCAGCTTATACTTGGGGACACCACAAGTCAATGGCTACACCTTC; clone_size: many; v_call: TRBV7-2; d_call: .; j_call: TRBJ1-2
cdr3_aa: CSVEEQGSHEQYF; cdr3_nt: TGCAGCGTTGAAGAACAGGGTTCCCACGAGCAGTACTTC; clone_size: few; v_call: TRBV29-1; d_call: .; j_call: TRBJ2-7
cdr3_aa: CASSLGPGPEQYF; cdr3_nt: TGTGCCAGCAGTTTAGGCCCTGGCCCTGAGCAGTACTTC; clone_size: .; v_call: TRBV27; d_call: .; j_call: TRBJ2-7
cdr3_aa: CASSFGTEETQYF; cdr3_nt: TGTGCCAGCAGTTTCGGGACGGAAGAGACCCAGTACTTC; clone_size: many; v_call: TRBV6-2/TRBV6-3; d_call: .; j_call: TRBJ2-5
cdr3_aa: CASSRTSGGAGYGYTF; cdr3_nt: TGTGCCAGCAGTCGAACCTCAGGGGGCGCCGGGTATGGCTACACCTTC; clone_size: many; v_call: TRBV28; d_call: TRBD1; j_call: TRBJ1-2
cdr3_aa: CATSGRQASTDTQYF; cdr3_nt: TGTGCCACCAGTGGCAGACAAGCTAGCACAGATACGCAGTATTTT; clone_size: few; v_call: TRBV24-1; d_call: .; j_call: TRBJ2-3
cdr3_aa: CASSPRADYSNQPQHF; cdr3_nt: TGTGCCAGCAGTCCCCGGGCCGATTATAGCAATCAGCCCCAGCATTTT; clone_size: .; v_call: TRBV11-3; d_call: .; j_call: TRBJ1-5
cdr3_aa: CAWSLGDTQYF; cdr3_nt: TGTGCCTGGAGTTTAGGGGATACGCAGTATTTT; clone_size: many; v_call: TRBV30; d_call: .; j_call: TRBJ2-3
cdr3_aa: CASSDRDSPNYGYTF; cdr3_nt: TGTGCCAGCAGCGACAGGGATAGCCCCAACTATGGCTACACCTTC; clone_size: .; v_call: TRBV7-8; d_call: TRBD1; j_call: TRBJ1-2
cdr3_aa: CASSLGTWGTEAFF; cdr3_nt: TGTGCCAGCAGCTTAGGAACGTGGGGCACTGAAGCTTTCTTT; clone_size: few; v_call: TRBV11-2; d_call: .; j_call: TRBJ1-1
cdr3_aa: CASSPYFSGLGTDTQYF; cdr3_nt: TGTGCCAGCAGCCCATATTTTAGCGGCTTGGGGACAGATACGCAGTATTTT; clone_size: .; v_call: TRBV7-2; d_call: .; j_call: TRBJ2-3
cdr3_aa: CAISESRTLGTSGIKTQETQYF; cdr3_nt: TGTGCCATCAGTGAGTCGAGAACCCTTGGGACTAGCGGGATAAAAACACAAGAGACCCAGTACTTC; clone_size: many; v_call: TRBV10-3; d_call: TRBD2; j_call: TRBJ2-5
cdr3_aa: CASSLWASGNQETQYF; cdr3_nt: TGTGCCAGCAGCTTGTGGGCTAGCGGCAACCAAGAGACCCAGTACTTC; clone_size: .; v_call: TRBV5-4; d_call: TRBD2; j_call: TRBJ2-5
cdr3_aa: CASSLVGGGHGELFF; cdr3_nt: TGTGCCAGCAGTTTGGTAGGAGGGGGTCACGGGGAGCTGTTTTTT; clone_size: many; v_call: TRBV12-3/TRBV12-4; d_call: .; j_call: TRBJ2-2
cdr3_aa: CASSTRDRALSYNSPLHF; cdr3_nt: TGTGCCAGCAGCACCCGGGACAGGGCGCTCTCCTATAATTCACCCCTCCACTTT; clone_size: few; v_call: TRBV11-2; d_call: TRBD1; j_call: TRBJ1-6
cdr3_aa: CASSGLRTGRQETQYF; cdr3_nt: TGTGCCAGCAGCGGCCTACGGACAGGGAGGCAAGAGACCCAGTACTTC; clone_size: many; v_call: TRBV11-2; d_call: TRBD1; j_call: TRBJ2-5
cdr3_aa: CSAKDSNTGELFF; cdr3_nt: TGCAGTGCTAAGGACAGCAACACCGGGGAGCTGTTTTTT; clone_size: few; v_call: TRBV20-1; d_call: .; j_call: TRBJ2-2
cdr3_aa: CASSGRGGNEQFF; cdr3_nt: TGTGCCAGCAGCGGCCGAGGGGGAAATGAGCAGTTCTTC; clone_size: .; v_call: TRBV3-1; d_call: .; j_call: TRBJ2-1
cdr3_aa: CASSLADRVQPQHF; cdr3_nt: TGTGCCAGCAGCTTAGCCGACAGGGTTCAGCCCCAGCATTTT; clone_size: many; v_call: TRBV7-2; d_call: TRBD1; j_call: TRBJ1-5
cdr3_aa: CASSLAEAFF; cdr3_nt: TGTGCCAGCAGCTTAGCTGAAGCTTTCTTT; clone_size: many; v_call: TRBV11-2; d_call: .; j_call: TRBJ1-1
cdr3_aa: CASSPYFRTATEAFF; cdr3_nt: TGTGCCAGCAGTCCTTATTTCAGGACAGCCACTGAAGCTTTCTTT; clone_size: many; v_call: TRBV27; d_call: .; j_call: TRBJ1-1